This T cell receptor (beta chain) was recovered during a study of shared clonotypes between healthy human individuals. Here immunoSEQ multiplex PCR was the method, and the copy in TCRdb shows in-frame clones only, minus some. The table includes more than 2 million clones, approximately 94% detected once. V lost 4 bases and J lost 3, with 24 bases in between. There are 18 residues in the CDR3. Germline values: CDR1 MDHEN, CDR2 SYDVKM. The receptor's source is a man aged 18 to 30 in good health. The chain employs TRBV28 and TRBJ1-2; D is perhaps TRBD1 (5 bases). The specimen sequenced was naive CD4+ T cells sorted from blood. As for subset: CD45RA+ positively selected. The CDR3 sequence: CASSSSGDGGLADYGYTF. For the CDR3, the DNA is TGTGCCAGCAGTTCATCCGGGGACGGTGGCTTGGCAGACTATGGCTACACCTTC.